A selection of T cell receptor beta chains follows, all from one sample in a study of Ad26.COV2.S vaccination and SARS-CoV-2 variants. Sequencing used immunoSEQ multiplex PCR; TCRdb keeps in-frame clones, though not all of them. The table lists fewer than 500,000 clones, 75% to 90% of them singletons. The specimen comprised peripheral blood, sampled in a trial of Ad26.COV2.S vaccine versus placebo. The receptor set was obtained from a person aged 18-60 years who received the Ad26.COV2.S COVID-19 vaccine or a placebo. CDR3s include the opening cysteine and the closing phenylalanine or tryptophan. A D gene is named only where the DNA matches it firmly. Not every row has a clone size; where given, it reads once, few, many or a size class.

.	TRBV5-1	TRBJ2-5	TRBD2	CASSSGLAGQETQYF	TGCGCCAGCAGCTCTGGACTAGCGGGGCAAGAGACCCAGTACTTC
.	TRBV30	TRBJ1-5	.	CAWSRSYPYQPQHF	TGTGCCTGGAGTAGGTCTTATCCCTACCAGCCCCAGCATTTT
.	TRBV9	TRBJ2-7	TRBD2	CASSVAAGAYEQYF	TGTGCCAGCAGCGTAGCGGCGGGGGCCTACGAGCAGTACTTC
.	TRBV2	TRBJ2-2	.	CASSEGGWWDSGELFF	TGTGCCAGCAGTGAAGGCGGGTGGTGGGACTCCGGGGAGCTGTTTTTT
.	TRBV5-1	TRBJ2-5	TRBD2	CASSEEGAGGYGAQYF	TGCGCCAGCAGCGAGGAAGGAGCGGGGGGGTACGGGGCCCAGTACTTC
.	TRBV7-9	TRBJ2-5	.	CASTVKQDSQETQYF	TGTGCCAGCACCGTGAAACAGGATTCCCAGGAGACCCAGTACTTC
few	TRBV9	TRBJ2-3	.	CASSKTGSTDTQYF	TGTGCCAGCAGCAAAACAGGATCCACGGATACGCAGTATTTT
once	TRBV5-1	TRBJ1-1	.	CASSLGVAPQKAFF	TGCGCCAGCAGCTTGGGCGTGGCCCCGCAAAAAGCTTTCTTT
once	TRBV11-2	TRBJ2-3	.	CASSLGSGHTDTQYF	TGTGCCAGCAGCTTAGGAAGCGGCCACACAGATACGCAGTATTTT
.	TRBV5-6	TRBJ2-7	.	CASSFRRGLMYEQYF	TGTGCCAGCAGCTTTAGACGGGGGCTCATGTACGAGCAGTACTTC
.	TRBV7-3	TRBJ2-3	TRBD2	CASSLTGSLAGGSNTQYF	TGTGCCAGCAGCTTAACTGGATCCTTAGCGGGGGGCAGCAATACGCAGTATTTT
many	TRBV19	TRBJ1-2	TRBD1	CASSSAGGGTTNYGYTF	TGTGCCAGTAGCTCCGCAGGGGGGGGAACAACTAACTATGGCTACACCTTC
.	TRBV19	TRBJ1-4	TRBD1	CASRGRTGEYEKLFF	TGTGCCAGTAGGGGGAGGACAGGAGAGTATGAAAAACTGTTTTTT
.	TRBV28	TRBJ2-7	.	CASSLLESYEQYF	TGTGCCAGCAGTTTACTGGAAAGTTACGAGCAGTACTTC
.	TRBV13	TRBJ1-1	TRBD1	CASSLRGLTEAFF	TGTGCCAGCAGTCTCAGGGGGCTCACTGAAGCTTTCTTT
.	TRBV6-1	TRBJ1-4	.	CASSEYGGSGEKLFF	TGTGCCAGCAGTGAATATGGGGGGTCGGGCGAAAAACTGTTTTTT
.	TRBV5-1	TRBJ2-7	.	CASSLGDRTDGYF	TGCGCCAGCAGCTTGGGTGATCGAACAGACGGATACTTC
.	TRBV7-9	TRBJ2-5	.	CASSASRLVSETQYF	TGTGCCAGCAGCGCCAGCCGACTAGTCTCGGAGACCCAGTACTTC
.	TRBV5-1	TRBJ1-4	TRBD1	CASSQGTGGEKLFF	TGCGCCAGCAGCCAAGGGACAGGGGGCGAAAAACTGTTTTTT
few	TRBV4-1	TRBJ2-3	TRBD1	CASQQGGTDTQYF	TGCGCCAGCCAACAGGGGGGCACAGATACGCAGTATTTT
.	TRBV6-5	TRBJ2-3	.	CASRTGRLMTQYF	TGTGCCAGCAGAACGGGCCGCTTGATGACGCAGTATTTT
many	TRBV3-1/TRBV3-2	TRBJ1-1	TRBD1	CASSQAIPFTGQANTEAFF	TGTGCCAGCAGCCAAGCCATCCCCTTTACGGGACAGGCGAACACTGAAGCTTTCTTT
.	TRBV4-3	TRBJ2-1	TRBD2	CASSQDLREANNEQFF	TGCGCCAGCAGCCAAGATTTGCGGGAGGCAAACAATGAGCAGTTCTTC
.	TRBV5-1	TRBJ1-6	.	CASRSTINSPLHF	TGCGCCAGCAGGTCTACGATTAATTCACCCCTCCACTTT
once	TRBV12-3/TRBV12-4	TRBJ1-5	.	CASSKTGYQPQHF	TGTGCCAGCAGTAAAACAGGGTACCAGCCCCAGCATTTT
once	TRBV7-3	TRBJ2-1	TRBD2	CASSPRASGRNEQFF	TGTGCCAGCAGCCCAAGGGCTAGCGGAAGGAATGAGCAGTTCTTC
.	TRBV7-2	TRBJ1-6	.	CASTWTALNSPLHF	TGTGCCAGCACCTGGACAGCCCTCAATTCACCCCTCCACTTT
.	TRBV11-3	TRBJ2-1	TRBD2	CASSFSSGEYNEQFF	TGTGCCAGCAGCTTTTCTAGCGGAGAGTACAATGAGCAGTTCTTC
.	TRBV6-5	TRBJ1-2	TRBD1	CASSPKTGDNYGYTF	TGTGCCAGCAGCCCGAAGACAGGGGACAACTATGGCTACACCTTC
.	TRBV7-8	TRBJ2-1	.	CASSLSRAEQFF	TGTGCCAGCAGCCTATCGCGGGCGGAGCAGTTCTTC
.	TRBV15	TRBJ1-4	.	CATSGFGRISDATNEKLFF	TGTGCCACCAGCGGATTCGGTCGTATTTCGGACGCAACTAATGAAAAACTGTTTTTT
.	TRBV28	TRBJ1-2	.	CASSPGFDYGYTF	TGTGCCAGCAGCCCAGGGTTTGACTATGGCTACACCTTC
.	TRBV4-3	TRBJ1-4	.	CASSKDYATNEKLFF	TGCGCCAGCAGCAAGGACTATGCAACTAATGAAAAACTGTTTTTT
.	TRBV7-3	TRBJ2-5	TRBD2	CASSPPGGQQTQYF	TGTGCCAGCAGCCCCCCGGGAGGACAACAGACCCAGTACTTC
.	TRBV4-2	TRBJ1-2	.	CASSQIQNYGYTF	TGTGCCAGCAGCCAAATACAGAACTATGGCTACACCTTC
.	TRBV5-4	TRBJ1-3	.	CASSLDRSGNTIYF	TGTGCCAGCAGCTTGGATAGGTCTGGAAACACCATATATTTT
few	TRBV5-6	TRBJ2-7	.	CASSLRRAYSYEQYF	TGTGCCAGCAGCTTACGCAGGGCATACTCCTACGAGCAGTACTTC
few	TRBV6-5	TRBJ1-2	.	CASSRAVDGYGYTF	TGTGCCAGCAGCCGAGCAGTGGACGGCTATGGCTACACCTTC
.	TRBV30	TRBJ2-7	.	CAWSVLGDEQYF	TGTGCCTGGAGTGTACTGGGCGACGAGCAGTACTTC